This T cell receptor (beta chain) was documented in a study of CD8+CD57+ T cells in acquired aplastic anemia. In this sample, this clonotype turned up many times. V lost 7 bases and J lost 4; bases outside the gene matches: 5. CDR1 and CDR2 (germline): MNHNS, SASEGT. This CDR3 region has 13 residues. Genomic DNA served as template for TCR beta VDJ and CDR3 profiling. TCRdb re-analysed the reads in MiXCR, keeping a single row per CDR3 protein. The repertoire holds just over 400,000 distinct CDR3 sequences, with under 80% as singletons. V and J are TRBV6-1 and TRBJ1-2, with 8 bases identical to TRBD1. Sequenced input: sorted CD4+, CD8+, or CD8+CD57+ T cells (not recorded which) from PBMCs. This TCR came from a human donor in good health, serving as a control. The CDR3 region is CASTMDRVYGYTF. The CDR3 bases are TGTGCCAGCACTATGGACAGGGTCTATGGCTACACCTTC.